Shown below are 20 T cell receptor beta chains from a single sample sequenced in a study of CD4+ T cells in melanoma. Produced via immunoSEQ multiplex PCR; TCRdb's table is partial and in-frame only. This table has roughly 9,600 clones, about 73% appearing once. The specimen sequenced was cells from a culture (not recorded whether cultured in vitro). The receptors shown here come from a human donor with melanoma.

The CDR3 bases are TGCGCCAGCAGCCTCGGACAGGGTCGGGATCAGCCCCAGCATTTT. Its protein is CASSLGQGRDQPQHF. The rearrangement uses TRBV4-1 and TRBJ1-5; TRBD1 matches at 8 bases. Losses at the gene ends were 4 bases for V and 5 bases for J; bases not matched to a gene: 7. The CDR3 runs 15 residues. The germline gives CDR1 MGHRA, CDR2 YSYEKL.

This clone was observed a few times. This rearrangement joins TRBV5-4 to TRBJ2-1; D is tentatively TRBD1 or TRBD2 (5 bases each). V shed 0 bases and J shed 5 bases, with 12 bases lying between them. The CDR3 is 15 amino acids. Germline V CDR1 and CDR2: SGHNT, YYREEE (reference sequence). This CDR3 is CASSLERGSHNEQFF. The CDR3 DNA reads TGTGCCAGCAGCTTGGAGAGGGGATCGCACAATGAGCAGTTCTTC. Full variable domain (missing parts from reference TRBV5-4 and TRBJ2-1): ETGVTQSPTHLIKTRGQQVTLRCSSQSGHNTVSWYQQALGQGPQFIFQYYREEENGRGNFPPRFSGLQFPNYSSELNVNALELDDSALYLCASSLERGSHNEQFFGPGTRLTVL.

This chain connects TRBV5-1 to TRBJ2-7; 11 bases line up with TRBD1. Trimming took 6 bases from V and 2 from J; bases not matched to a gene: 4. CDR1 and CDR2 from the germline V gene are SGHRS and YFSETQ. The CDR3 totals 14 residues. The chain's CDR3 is CASKRTGGPYEQYF. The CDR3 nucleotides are TGCGCCAGCAAGCGGACAGGGGGCCCCTACGAGCAGTACTTC.

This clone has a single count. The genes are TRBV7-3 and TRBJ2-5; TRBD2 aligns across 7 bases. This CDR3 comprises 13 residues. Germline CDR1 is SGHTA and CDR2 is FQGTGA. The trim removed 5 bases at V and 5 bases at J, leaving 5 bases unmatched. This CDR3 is CASSSGTWETQYF. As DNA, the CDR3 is TGTGCCAGCAGCAGCGGGACCTGGGAGACCCAGTACTTC. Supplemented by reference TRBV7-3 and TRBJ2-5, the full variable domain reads GAGVSQTPSNKVTEKGKYVELRCDPISGHTALYWYRQSLGQGPEFLIYFQGTGAADDSGLPNDRFFAVRPEGSVSTLKIQRTERGDSAVYLCASSSGTWETQYFGPGTRLLVL.

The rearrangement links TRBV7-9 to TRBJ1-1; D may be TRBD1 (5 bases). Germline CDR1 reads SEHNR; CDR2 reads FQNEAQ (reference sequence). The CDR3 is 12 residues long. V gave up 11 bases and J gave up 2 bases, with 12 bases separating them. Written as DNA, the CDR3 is TGTGCCGGGGGACGTACCAACACTGAAGCTTTCTTT. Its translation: CAGGRTNTEAFF.

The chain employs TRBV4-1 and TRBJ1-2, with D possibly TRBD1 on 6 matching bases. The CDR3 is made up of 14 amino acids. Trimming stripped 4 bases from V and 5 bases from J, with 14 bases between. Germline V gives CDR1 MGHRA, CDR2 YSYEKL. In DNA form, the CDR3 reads TGCGCCAGCAGCCGGGGGGGCAGGGTTTATGGCTACACCTTC. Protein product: CASSRGGRVYGYTF.

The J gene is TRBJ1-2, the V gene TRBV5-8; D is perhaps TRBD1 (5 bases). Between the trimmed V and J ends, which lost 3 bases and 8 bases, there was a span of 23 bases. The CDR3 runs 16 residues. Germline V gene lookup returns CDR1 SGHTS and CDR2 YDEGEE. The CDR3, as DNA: TGTGCCAGCAGCTCGGGAACCGGGCCCTCTACAGGCGGCTACACCTTC. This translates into CASSSGTGPSTGGYTF.

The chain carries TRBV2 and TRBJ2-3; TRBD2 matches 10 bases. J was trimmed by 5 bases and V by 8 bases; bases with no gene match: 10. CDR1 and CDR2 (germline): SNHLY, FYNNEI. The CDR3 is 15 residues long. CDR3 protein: CASRLAGVRGDTQYF. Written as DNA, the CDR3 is TGTGCCAGCCGACTAGCGGGTGTGAGGGGAGATACGCAGTATTTT.

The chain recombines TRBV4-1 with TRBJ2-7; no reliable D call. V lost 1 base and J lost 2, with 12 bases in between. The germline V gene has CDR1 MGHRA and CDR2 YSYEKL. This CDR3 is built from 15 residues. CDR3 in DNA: TGCGCCAGCAGCCAAGTTTGGCAGACGACCTACGAGCAGTACTTC. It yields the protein CASSQVWQTTYEQYF.

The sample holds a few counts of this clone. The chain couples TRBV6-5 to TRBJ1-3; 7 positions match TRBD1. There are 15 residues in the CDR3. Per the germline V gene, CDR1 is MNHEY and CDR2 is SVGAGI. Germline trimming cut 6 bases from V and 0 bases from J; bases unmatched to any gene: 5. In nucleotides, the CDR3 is TGTGCCAGCAGCAGACAGGGCCGCTCTGGAAACACCATATATTTT. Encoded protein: CASSRQGRSGNTIYF.

In nucleotides, the CDR3 is TGCAGTGCTAGTCGAGGGGGGAAGGCGAACACCGGGGAGCTGTTTTTT. Its protein product is CSASRGGKANTGELFF. The chain uses TRBV20-1 and TRBJ2-2; D is tentatively TRBD1 or TRBD2 (6 bases each). V gave up 3 bases and J gave up 0 bases, with 14 bases separating them. CDR1 and CDR2 from the germline V gene are DFQATT and SNEGSKA (reference sequence). The CDR3 consists of 16 residues.

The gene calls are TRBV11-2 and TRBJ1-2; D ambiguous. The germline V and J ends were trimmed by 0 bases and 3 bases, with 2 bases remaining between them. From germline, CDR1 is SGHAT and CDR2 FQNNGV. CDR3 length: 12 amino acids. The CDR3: CASSLDHYGYTF. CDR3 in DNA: TGTGCCAGCAGCTTAGATCACTATGGCTACACCTTC. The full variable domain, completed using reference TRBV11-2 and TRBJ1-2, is EAGVAQSPRYKIIEKRQSVAFWCNPISGHATLYWYQQILGQGPKLLIQFQNNGVVDDSQLPKDRFSAERLKGVDSTLKIQPAKLEDSAVYLCASSLDHYGYTFGSGTRLTVV.

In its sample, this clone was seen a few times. The CDR3 sequence: CASSLSWGELFF. The CDR3 DNA reads TGTGCCAGCAGTTTGAGTTGGGGGGAGCTGTTTTTT. The rearrangement joins TRBV12-3 or TRBV12-4 to TRBJ2-2; D remains ambiguous. Trimming removed 3 bases at V and 8 bases at J, with 7 bases between. The CDR3 has 12 amino acids.

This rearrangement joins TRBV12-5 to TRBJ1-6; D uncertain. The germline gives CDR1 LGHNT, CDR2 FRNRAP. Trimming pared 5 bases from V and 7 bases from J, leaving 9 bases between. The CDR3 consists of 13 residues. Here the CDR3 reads CASGTAANSPLHF. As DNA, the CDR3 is TGTGCTAGTGGTACGGCCGCGAATTCACCCCTCCACTTT. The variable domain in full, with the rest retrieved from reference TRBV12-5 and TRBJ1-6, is DARVTQTPRHKVTEMGQEVTMRCQPILGHNTVFWYRQTMMQGLELLAYFRNRAPLDDSGMPKDRFSAEMPDATLATLKIQPSEPRDSAVYFCASGTAANSPLHFGNGTRLTVT.

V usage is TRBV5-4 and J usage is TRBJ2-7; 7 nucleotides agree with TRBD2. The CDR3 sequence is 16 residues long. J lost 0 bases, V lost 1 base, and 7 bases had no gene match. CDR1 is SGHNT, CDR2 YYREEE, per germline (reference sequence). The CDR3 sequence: CASSLSVGGSSYEQYF. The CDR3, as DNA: TGTGCCAGCAGCTTGTCCGTCGGGGGGAGCTCCTACGAGCAGTACTTC.

This chain's CDR3 is CASSLDSRGTEAFF. CDR3 DNA: TGTGCCAGCTCCCTCGACAGCCGAGGGACTGAAGCTTTCTTT. The chain combines TRBV18 with TRBJ1-1; D may be TRBD1 (5 bases). CDR3 size: 14 residues. The germline CDR1 and CDR2 sequences are KGHSH and LQKENI. V was pared by 6 bases and J by 5 bases, with 16 bases between.

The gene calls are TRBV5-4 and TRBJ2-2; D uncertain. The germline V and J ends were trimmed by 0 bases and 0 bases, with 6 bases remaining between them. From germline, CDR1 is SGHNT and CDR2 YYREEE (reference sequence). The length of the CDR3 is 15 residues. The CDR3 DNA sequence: TGTGCCAGCAGCTTGGCGGCTGCGAACACCGGGGAGCTGTTTTTT. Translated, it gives CASSLAAANTGELFF.

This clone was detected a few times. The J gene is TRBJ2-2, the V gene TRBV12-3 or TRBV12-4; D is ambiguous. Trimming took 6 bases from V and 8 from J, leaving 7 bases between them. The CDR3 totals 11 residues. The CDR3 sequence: CASSPSGELFF. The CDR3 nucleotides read TGTGCCAGCAGCCCATCAGGGGAGCTGTTTTTT.

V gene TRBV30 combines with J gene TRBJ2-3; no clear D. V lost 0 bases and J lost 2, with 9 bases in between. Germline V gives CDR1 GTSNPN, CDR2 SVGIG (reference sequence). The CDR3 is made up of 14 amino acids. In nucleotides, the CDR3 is TGTGCCTGGAGTGTGGCAAGGAACACAGATACGCAGTATTTT. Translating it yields CAWSVARNTDTQYF.

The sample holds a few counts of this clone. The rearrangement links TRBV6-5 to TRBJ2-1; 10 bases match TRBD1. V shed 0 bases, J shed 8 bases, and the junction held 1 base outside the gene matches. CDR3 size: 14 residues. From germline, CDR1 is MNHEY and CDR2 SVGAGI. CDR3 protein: CASSYSGTGDEQFF. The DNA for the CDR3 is TGTGCCAGCAGTTACTCGGGGACAGGGGATGAGCAGTTCTTC.